This T cell receptor beta chain came from a study of vaccination and CD4 T cells after COVID-19. The overall study: Four females and six males made up the convalescents, two of whom were Hispanic.

The CDR3 sequence is 16 residues long. Germline CDR1 and CDR2: DFQATT and SNEGSKA (reference sequence). V lost 2 bases, J lost 1 base, and 7 bases stayed unmatched. Described treatment: roughly ten-day PBMC culture with coronavirus spike peptide pools or control peptides (ViraFEST assay). As concerns this clonotype: The antigen remains unidentified.

The assay that was used to sequence DNA from cultured CD4+ T cells was the Oncomine TCR Beta short-read assay. TCRdb itself ran the PCR reads through MiXCR, one entry per CDR3 protein. The sample has 10,000 to 15,000 distinct CDR3 sequences, roughly 52% seen once. The sample consisted of CD4+ T cells from blood, cultured in vitro. The origin of this receptor is a human donor who had recovered from COVID-19. The chain couples TRBV20-1 to TRBJ2-5, with 10 nucleotides matching TRBD2. CDR3 in DNA: TGCAGTGCTAGACTAGCGGGGGCCAAAATCCAAGAGACCCAGTACTTC. It encodes CSARLAGAKIQETQYF.